The next 32 T cell receptor beta chains were all read from a single sample in a study of radiotherapy plus CTLA-4 blockade in lung cancer. Assay used: immunoSEQ multiplex PCR; TCRdb lists only in-frame clones, some missing. This sample has 24,000 or so clones; 73% occur once, and the top ten carry 3.6%. The source material was peripheral blood, sampled from a patient treated with radiotherapy plus ipilimumab. The receptors were sampled from a human donor with non-small cell lung cancer who had stable disease on radiotherapy plus ipilimumab.

The chain is built from TRBV7-6 and TRBJ2-2; D perhaps matches TRBD2 (6 bases). From germline, CDR1 is SGHVS and CDR2 FNYEAQ. This CDR3 comprises 15 residues. Trimming shortened V by 5 bases and J by 5 bases, and 15 bases separated the two germline ends. The CDR3, as DNA: TGTGCCAGCAGCCCCGGGTCGGGAGTTACCGGGGAGCTGTTTTTT. Residues: CASSPGSGVTGELFF.

About this clone: Germline and junction disagree at one end, which may indicate a read error. This chain joins TRBV7-9 and TRBJ1-2; D is unclear. Germline-derived CDR1 and CDR2 are SEHNR and FQNEAQ (reference sequence). This CDR3 contains 12 residues. CDR3: CASSLSNGPEIF. The CDR3 DNA is TGTGCCAGCAGCTTATCTAACGGACCAGAAATCTTC.

The chain combines TRBV5-4 with TRBJ2-7, with TRBD2 identical over 11 bases. V trimming: 4 bases; J trimming: 2 bases; junction bases outside the gene matches: 20. CDR3 length: 20 amino acids. CDR1 is SGHNT and CDR2 is YYREEE in the germline V gene (reference sequence). In DNA form, the CDR3 reads TGTGCCAGCAGCCCGGCGCGCCGGGGGACTAGCGGCGGCGTAACCTACGAGCAGTACTTC. It is translated as CASSPARRGTSGGVTYEQYF.

V is TRBV14 and J is TRBJ1-1; D call uncertain. This CDR3 is built from 13 residues. V was trimmed by 1 base and J by 3 bases, leaving 6 bases between them. Germline CDR1 and CDR2: SGHDN and FVKESK. As DNA, the CDR3 is TGTGCCAGCAGCCAAGGAAGGTACACTGAAGCTTTCTTT. Its translation is CASSQGRYTEAFF.

The chain carries TRBV7-9 and TRBJ2-1; TRBD2 matches at 12 bases. Germline CDR1 reads SEHNR; CDR2 reads FQNEAQ (reference sequence). The CDR3 runs to 16 residues. Trimming cost V 1 base and J 7 bases; bases outside gene matches: 5. CDR3 in DNA: TGTGCCAGCAGCTTAGATAGACTAGCGGGAGTTAATGAGCAGTTCTTC. Amino acids: CASSLDRLAGVNEQFF. The complete variable domain, with remaining parts taken from reference TRBV7-9 and TRBJ2-1, reads DTGVSQNPRHKITKRGQNVTFRCDPISEHNRLYWYRQTLGQGPEFLTYFQNEAQLEKSRLLSDRFSAERPKGSFSTLEIQRTEQGDSAMYLCASSLDRLAGVNEQFFGPGTRLTVL.

V is TRBV2 and J is TRBJ1-2; no clear D gene. The V end was cut by 4 bases, the J end by 6 bases, with 12 bases between. Per the germline V gene, CDR1 is SNHLY and CDR2 is FYNNEI. This CDR3 has 13 residues. The CDR3 nucleotides read TGTGCCAGCAGTGGTACTCGCCGAAATGGCTACACCTTC. Translating gives CASSGTRRNGYTF.

CDR3 sequence (DNA): TGTGCCAGCAAAAAGCGGAGAAACACCGGGGAGCTGTTTTTT. Translated, it gives CASKKRRNTGELFF. The rearrangement uses TRBV6-6 and TRBJ2-2, with D perhaps TRBD2 (5 bases). This CDR3 spans 14 amino acids. Trimming shortened V by 7 bases and J by 2 bases, and 11 bases separated the two germline ends. Germline loops: CDR1 MNHNY, CDR2 SVGAGI (reference sequence).

V usage is TRBV7-2 and J usage is TRBJ1-2; D is unresolved. V shed 5 bases and J shed 7 bases, with 20 bases lying between them. Per the germline V gene, CDR1 is SGHTA and CDR2 is FQGNSA. This CDR3 has 15 residues. CDR3 protein: CASSHLTHSPSGYTF. The CDR3 DNA follows: TGTGCCAGCAGCCATCTGACCCATAGCCCCTCTGGCTACACCTTC.

This clone was counted only a few times. The J gene is TRBJ1-2, the V gene TRBV29-1; D remains unclear. There are 13 residues in the CDR3. Germline V gene lookup returns CDR1 SQVTM and CDR2 ANQGSEA. V was trimmed by 4 bases and J by 6 bases, leaving 15 bases between them. The CDR3 region has the DNA TGCAGCGTTGTAACGGGCTTTGGTGATGGCTACACCTTC. Translating gives CSVVTGFGDGYTF. The variable domain in full, with the rest retrieved from reference TRBV29-1 and TRBJ1-2, is SAVISQKPSRDICQRGTSLTIQCQVDSQVTMMFWYRQQPGQSLTLIATANQGSEATYESGFVIDKFPISRPNLTFSTLTVSNMSPEDSSIYLCSVVTGFGDGYTFGSGTRLTVV.

Here the CDR3 DNA reads TGTGCCAGCAGCGACGGGACAGGAGAATACAATGAGCAGTTCTTC. Protein product: CASSDGTGEYNEQFF. This chain links TRBV9 with TRBJ2-1; 8 bases map to TRBD1. Per germline, CDR1 SGDLS and CDR2 YYNGEE. Losses at the gene ends were 3 bases for V and 4 bases for J; bases not matched to a gene: 6. This CDR3 is built from 15 residues.

V and J are TRBV29-1 and TRBJ2-7; 14 nucleotides match TRBD2. The CDR3 is 12 residues long. V gave up 7 bases and J gave up 8 bases; unmatched junction bases: 4. Germline CDR1 SQVTM, CDR2 ANQGSEA. The CDR3 is CSGGTSGSKQYF. The DNA of the CDR3 is TGCAGCGGAGGGACTAGCGGGAGTAAGCAGTACTTC.

V and J are TRBV6-6 and TRBJ2-3, with a weak D call TRBD2 (5 bases). V was cut by 2 bases and J by 5 bases, with 11 bases left in between. This CDR3 has 14 residues. Looked up from germline, CDR1 is MNHNY and CDR2 is SVGAGI (reference sequence). The CDR3 loop reads CASSYPISVDTQYF. DNA for the CDR3: TGTGCCAGCAGTTACCCCATTAGCGTAGATACGCAGTATTTT.

CDR3 in amino acids: CASSNRYSGANVLTF. CDR3 in DNA: TGTGCCAGCAGCAATCGATACTCTGGGGCCAACGTCCTGACTTTC. The V gene is TRBV5-4, the J gene TRBJ2-6; D unresolved. The CDR3 extends over 15 amino acids. V was trimmed by 4 bases and J by 0 bases, leaving 8 bases between them. Germline assignment: CDR1 SGHNT and CDR2 YYREEE (reference sequence).

This clone was seen only once. This sequence joins TRBV28 and TRBJ2-5, with 14 bases lining up with TRBD2. The germline gives CDR1 MDHEN, CDR2 SYDVKM. This CDR3 comprises 15 residues. V dropped 5 bases and J dropped 6; count of bases not matched to a gene: 5. This CDR3 reads CASSLGLAGVKTQYF. The CDR3 DNA reads as TGTGCCAGCAGTCTGGGACTAGCGGGAGTCAAGACCCAGTACTTC.

The chain recombines TRBV18 with TRBJ2-3, with 12 bases fitting TRBD2. The CDR3 has 19 amino acids. The germline gives CDR1 KGHSH, CDR2 LQKENI. V was pared by 2 bases and J by 0 bases, with 9 bases of the junction left unmatched. CDR3 in DNA: TGTGCCAGCTCACCATCTAGCGGGAGGGTCCGATCTAGCACAGATACGCAGTATTTT. It yields the protein CASSPSSGRVRSSTDTQYF.

The CDR3 here is CATSRESAGQSYNEQFF. The CDR3 coding sequence is TGTGCCACCAGCAGAGAATCTGCCGGTCAGTCCTACAATGAGCAGTTCTTC. The chain combines TRBV15 with TRBJ2-1; D is ambiguous. The CDR3 contains 17 residues. From germline, CDR1 is LNHNV and CDR2 YYDKDF (reference sequence). Trimming took 0 bases from V and 1 from J, leaving 13 bases between them.

This clone was seen a handful of times. J is TRBJ1-3 and V is TRBV10-3; D remains ambiguous. The CDR3 extends over 16 amino acids. Germline V gives CDR1 ENHRY, CDR2 SYGVKD. V was clipped by 4 bases and J by 4 bases, with 17 bases between them. The CDR3 region has the DNA TGTGCCATCAGTGGTCGGGCAGCGGCTGCGGGAAACACCATATATTTT. It codes for CAISGRAAAAGNTIYF.

This rearrangement joins TRBV28 to TRBJ1-3; D is unclear. Per germline, CDR1 MDHEN and CDR2 SYDVKM. V dropped 7 bases and J dropped 0 bases, with 16 bases sitting between them. The CDR3 runs to 16 residues. CDR3 coding DNA: TGTGCCAGCACCACCCCCGGCCGTCGCTCTGGAAACACCATATATTTT. The encoded protein is CASTTPGRRSGNTIYF.

The DNA of the CDR3 is TGTGCCAGCAGTGAAGCGGGTCGGCGGGGTTTAGCGGGCACTGAAGCTTTCTTT. Amino acids: CASSEAGRRGLAGTEAFF. The rearrangement links TRBV6-1 to TRBJ1-1; D ambiguous. CDR1 is MNHNS, CDR2 SASEGT, per germline. The CDR3 sequence is 18 residues long. Deletions cut 0 bases from V and 4 bases from J, with 21 bases between.

The chain carries TRBV5-6 and TRBJ2-4; 7 positions agree with TRBD1. CDR3 length: 16 residues. The germline V gene encodes CDR1 SGHDT and CDR2 YYEEEE. The V segment lost 0 bases and the J segment 8 bases; nucleotides outside the gene matches: 11. DNA of the CDR3: TGTGCCAGCAGCTTGGCAAAAACAGGGGCGCCACACATTCAGTACTTC. This codes for CASSLAKTGAPHIQYF.

The V call is TRBV19, the J call TRBJ1-2; D not certain. Germline CDR1 LNHDA, CDR2 SQIVND (reference sequence). The length of the CDR3 is 13 residues. The V and J ends lost 3 bases and 3 bases respectively, with 8 bases between them. The CDR3 nucleotides are TGTGCCAGTAGTATTCCACATGACTATGGCTACACCTTC. Protein sequence: CASSIPHDYGYTF.

In this sample, this clone turned up once. The chain recombines TRBV4-2 with TRBJ1-1; a possible D gene is TRBD1 (5 bases). Germline CDR1 and CDR2: LGHNA and YNFKEQ. V was clipped by 1 base and J by 4 bases, with 19 bases between them. The CDR3 runs to 17 residues. The CDR3 is CASSQAAGTPLGTEAFF. As DNA, the CDR3 is TGTGCCAGCAGCCAAGCTGCCGGGACCCCGTTAGGCACTGAAGCTTTCTTT.

This chain joins TRBV11-2 and TRBJ2-2; 8 bases fit TRBD2. Germline lookup yields CDR1 SGHAT and CDR2 FQNNGV. This CDR3 comprises 17 residues. V trimming: 1 base; J trimming: 7 bases; junction bases outside the gene matches: 11. The CDR3 DNA sequence: TGTGCCAGCAGCTTAGTGGGGAGCGGGAGCTTAATCGGGGAGCTGTTTTTT. Encoded protein: CASSLVGSGSLIGELFF.

V gene TRBV21-1 combines with J gene TRBJ1-3. TRBV21-1 is marked as a pseudogene. The CDR3 length is 16 residues. The CDR3 coding sequence is TGTGCCAGCAGCAAACTCACAGAAGGGTCTGGAAACACCATATATTTT. Its protein product is CASSKLTEGSGNTIYF.

For the CDR3, the DNA is TGTGCCAGAAGCGTCCGACAGGAGCTCTCTGGAAACACCATATATTTT. Protein sequence: CARSVRQELSGNTIYF. The chain is built from TRBV7-5 and TRBJ1-3; no DNA check was done on the table's D call, TRBD1. TRBV7-5 is a pseudogene locus. The CDR3 sequence is 16 residues long.

J is TRBJ1-5 and V is TRBV28; D is perhaps TRBD1 (6 bases). Germline V lookup: CDR1 MDHEN, CDR2 SYDVKM. CDR3 length equals 15 residues. Between the trimmed V and J ends, which lost 4 bases and 2 bases, there was a span of 12 bases. CDR3 protein: CASSSQGSGNQPQHF. As DNA, the CDR3 is TGTGCCAGCAGTTCACAGGGCAGTGGCAATCAGCCCCAGCATTTT. Complete variable domain (other parts from reference TRBV28 and TRBJ1-5): DVKVTQSSRYLVKRTGEKVFLECVQDMDHENMFWYRQDPGLGLRLIYFSYDVKMKEKGDIPEGYSVSREKKERFSLILESASTNQTSMYLCASSSQGSGNQPQHFGDGTRLSIL.

This clone was seen only a few times. The J gene is TRBJ1-1, the V gene TRBV5-1; the match to TRBD1 covers 7 bases. Germline V CDR1 and CDR2: SGHRS, YFSETQ. J was trimmed by 1 base and V by 4 bases; bases with no gene match: 7. The CDR3 has 15 residues. The CDR3 reads CASSKLGGRNTEAFF. The CDR3 DNA follows: TGCGCCAGCAGCAAGTTAGGGGGCCGGAACACTGAAGCTTTCTTT.

V is TRBV19 and J is TRBJ2-5; D uncertain. The CDR3 has 13 residues. V lost 6 bases to trimming and J lost 7 bases, with 15 bases between them. Germline V lookup: CDR1 LNHDA, CDR2 SQIVND (reference sequence). The CDR3 bases are TGTGCCAGTAGAAGTGGTCCACGTGGGACCCAGTACTTC. Translated, it gives CASRSGPRGTQYF.

The chain recombines TRBV28 with TRBJ1-5; D may be TRBD1 (5 bases). Trimming shortened V by 5 bases and J by 1 base, and 18 bases separated the two germline ends. The CDR3 contains 17 residues. Germline CDR1 and CDR2: MDHEN and SYDVKM. The CDR3 here is CASSRGRLGDSNQPQHF. CDR3 sequence (DNA): TGTGCCAGCAGTAGGGGCCGTTTGGGCGACAGCAATCAGCCCCAGCATTTT.

CDR3 bases: TGTGCCAGCAGCTTAAACGAGAATTTCGCAGATACGCAGTATTTT. As protein: CASSLNENFADTQYF. This rearrangement joins TRBV7-8 to TRBJ2-3; D remains ambiguous. V was clipped by 2 bases and J by 4 bases, with 13 bases between them. The CDR3 is 15 residues long. Germline V gene sequence: CDR1 SGHVS, CDR2 FQNEAQ.

The V gene is TRBV10-1, the J gene TRBJ2-7; the D is unclear. The CDR3 sequence is 14 residues long. V lost 8 bases to trimming and J lost 2 bases, with 16 bases between them. The germline CDR1 and CDR2 sequences are WNHNN and SYGVQD (reference sequence). Written as DNA, the CDR3 is TGCGCCAGCTCCTCTGGGTCGGTCCCCTACGAGCAGTACTTC. Translating it yields CASSSGSVPYEQYF.

There are a few counts of this clone. The chain joins TRBV6-5 to TRBJ2-7; the D is unclear. Germline V CDR1 and CDR2: MNHEY, SVGAGI. CDR3 length: 12 amino acids. Trimming stripped 5 bases from V and 5 bases from J, with 10 bases between. The CDR3 loop is CASSRNRNEQYF. The CDR3 nucleotides read TGTGCCAGCAGTCGGAACAGAAACGAGCAGTACTTC.